These 16 T cell receptor beta chains came from one sample sequenced in a study of tumor-infiltrating lymphocytes in primary liver carcinoma. Starting material of 450 to 550 ng total RNA yielded TCR beta cDNA via a constant-region primer. Sequencing libraries for TCR beta derived from three nested multiplex PCR rounds that used slightly modified ARM-PCR. With TRBV1-TRBV30 forward primers and a C-beta reverse primer, the first two PCR rounds were run for about 10 cycles each. From the multiplex PCR reads, TCRdb called clonotypes with MiXCR, one entry per CDR3 protein. The sample yields under 150,000 distinct CDR3 sequences, roughly 70% seen once. For each extraction, RNA and DNA were obtained together from about 20-30 mg of unsorted bulk tissue. The sequencing sample was made of tumor-adjacent normal liver tissue. The origin of the receptors is a woman between 55 and 75 years old with primary liver carcinoma and hepatitis B virus infection.

V and J are TRBV5-6 and TRBJ1-6, with TRBD1 matching 8 bases. This CDR3 comprises 15 residues. The ends lost 7 bases at V and 9 bases at J; junction bases unmatched: 12. Germline assignment: CDR1 SGHDT and CDR2 YYEEEE. CDR3 protein: CASGLRQGASSPLHF. The CDR3 DNA is TGTGCCAGCGGATTGAGGCAGGGGGCGAGTTCACCCCTCCACTTT. Together with reference TRBV5-6 and TRBJ1-6, the CDR3 gives the full variable domain: DAGVTQSPTHLIKTRGQQVTLRCSPKSGHDTVSWYQQALGQGPQFIFQYYEEEERQRGNFPDRFSGHQFPNYSSELNVNALLLGDSALYLCASGLRQGASSPLHFGNGTRLTVT.

This clonotype has a handful of counts. This may be a read error, as it is one base from a much larger clone. The chain is built from TRBV14 and TRBJ2-6, with D maybe TRBD1 (6 bases). The CDR3 runs 16 residues. CDR1 SGHDN and CDR2 FVKESK come from the germline V gene. The CDR3 DNA follows: TGTGCCAGCAGCCCCACCCAGACAGGTGGGGCCAACGTCATGACTTTC. This encodes CASSPTQTGGANVMTF.

In the case of this clonotype: Given a much more abundant clone one base away, this may be a read error. This rearrangement joins TRBV7-8 to TRBJ1-3, with D maybe TRBD1 (5 bases). Germline V lookup: CDR1 SGHVS, CDR2 FQNEAQ. The CDR3 spans 15 residues. For the CDR3, the DNA is TGTGCCAGCAGCTTAACAAGGGGTGCGGGAAAGACCATATATTTT. This gives the protein CASSLTRGAGKTIYF.

The chain links TRBV11-2 to TRBJ2-3; 8 positions agree with TRBD2. This CDR3 contains 15 residues. Germline loops: CDR1 SGHAT, CDR2 FQNNGV. CDR3 in amino acids: CISSLVRGGTDTQYF. CDR3 in DNA: TGTATCAGCAGCTTAGTGCGGGGGGGCACAGATACGCAGTATTTT.

On this clonotype itself: Being one base from a much bigger clone, this may be a read error. The chain carries TRBV7-8 and TRBJ1-3, with D hard to call. Germline V gene lookup returns CDR1 SGHVS and CDR2 FQNEAQ. The CDR3 has 15 amino acids. Here the CDR3 reads CVSSPGFSSGNTIYF. DNA for the CDR3: TGTGTCAGCAGCCCTGGATTCAGCTCTGGAAACACCATATATTTT.

This clonotype has only one observation. It is likely a read error, because the conserved phenylalanine at the end of the CDR3 is missing. The V and J genes are TRBV11-2 and TRBJ1-2, with D unclear. This CDR3 is built from 13 residues. Between the trimmed V and J ends, which lost 1 base and 11 bases, there was a span of 14 bases. The germline V gene has CDR1 SGHAT and CDR2 FQNNGV. The CDR3 sequence is CASSLGAGSGYTL. In DNA, the CDR3 is TGTGCCAGCAGCTTAGGGGCCGGTTCTGGATACACCCTC.

Concerning this clonotype: Its ends do not fully match the called genes, so a read error is possible. The chain links TRBV4-1 to TRBJ2-5; 11 bases fit TRBD2. From germline, CDR1 is MGHRA and CDR2 YSYEKL. The CDR3 covers 16 residues. CDR3 region: CASNLGTSGRGEIQYF. The CDR3, as DNA: TGCGCCAGTAACCTGGGTACTAGCGGGAGAGGAGAGATCCAGTACTTC.

This clonotype was seen a handful of times. A much larger clone sits a single nucleotide away, making a read error possible. V and J are TRBV5-6 and TRBJ2-1; D is uncertain. The CDR3 totals 17 residues. Trimming stripped 0 bases from V and 6 bases from J, with 19 bases between. CDR1 SGHDT and CDR2 YYEEEE come from the germline V gene. The CDR3 sequence: CASSLENERIFGNEQFF. CDR3 coding DNA: TGTGCCAGCAGCTTGGAGAACGAACGGATTTTCGGCAATGAGCAGTTCTTC. The full variable domain, rest sourced from reference TRBV5-6 and TRBJ2-1, is DAGVTQSPTHLIKTRGQQVTLRCSPKSGHDTVSWYQQALGQGPQFIFQYYEEEERQRGNFPDRFSGHQFPNYSSELNVNALLLGDSALYLCASSLENERIFGNEQFFGPGTRLTVL.

This clonotype has only one observation. An end of the junction does not agree with germline; a read error may underlie this. V and J are TRBV4-1 and TRBJ1-2; no clear D gene. Per germline, CDR1 MGHRA and CDR2 YSYEKL. The CDR3 consists of 15 residues. The CDR3 loop reads CASSQDHGRVYDYTF. CDR3 DNA: TGCGCCAGCAGCCAAGATCACGGGAGGGTCTATGACTACACCTTC.

Of note for this clonotype: Sequence at one end of the junction differs from germline and may be a read error. The V call is TRBV29-1, the J call TRBJ2-5; unclear D gene. Germline V gene sequence: CDR1 SQVTM, CDR2 ANQGSEA. The CDR3 loop spans 12 amino acids. In DNA, the CDR3 is TGCAGCGTTAAACGGTTTCAAGAGACCCAATACTTC. Residues: CSVKRFQETQYF.

In the case of this clonotype: Relative to the germline gene, one junction end is altered; a read error may explain this. The rearrangement links TRBV29-1 to TRBJ2-3; D gene unclear. The CDR3 runs 13 residues. Germline V gene lookup returns CDR1 SQVTM and CDR2 ANQGSEA. The CDR3 region has the DNA TGCAGCGCCGGATTCACGAGCACAGACACGCAGTATTTT. This encodes CSAGFTSTDTQYF.

The chain has TRBV5-4 and TRBJ2-7; D may be TRBD2 (6 bases). Trimming left V 5 bases short and J 4 bases short, with 22 bases between. Per the germline V gene, CDR1 is SGHNT and CDR2 is YYREEE (reference sequence). CDR3 length equals 16 residues. The CDR3 coding sequence is TGTGCCAGCAGTCCACCGGGTAGCAGGAGGGCGTACGAGCAGTACTTC. It encodes CASSPPGSRRAYEQYF. The entire variable domain, with the rest obtained from reference TRBV5-4 and TRBJ2-7, is as follows: ETGVTQSPTHLIKTRGQQVTLRCSSQSGHNTVSWYQQALGQGPQFIFQYYREEENGRGNFPPRFSGLQFPNYSSELNVNALELDDSALYLCASSPPGSRRAYEQYFGPGTRLTVT.

The V and J genes are TRBV12-3 or TRBV12-4 and TRBJ1-1; 10 nucleotides agree with TRBD1. This CDR3 contains 13 residues. V lost 6 bases and J lost 11; bases outside the gene matches: 9. CDR3 nucleotides: TGTGCCAGCAGCATGGGACAGGGGATGACGGCTTTCTTT. This codes for CASSMGQGMTAFF.

The V call is TRBV7-9, the J call TRBJ2-7; D is possibly TRBD2 (5 bases). Germline V gene data show CDR1 as SEHNR and CDR2 as FQNEAQ (reference sequence). The CDR3 is made up of 16 amino acids. Trimming removed 1 base at V and 6 bases at J, with 19 bases between. The CDR3 DNA is TGTGCCAGCAGCTTAGGGTGGCCAGCCTTGGAGGCCGAGCAGTACTTC. It is translated as CASSLGWPALEAEQYF.

As to this clonotype: A much larger clone differs from this one at a single base, so this may be a read error. The rearrangement uses TRBV4-1 and TRBJ2-7, with a tentative D call TRBD2 (6 bases). The CDR3 runs 13 residues. CDR1 and CDR2 from the germline V gene are MGHRA and YSYEKL. The CDR3 nucleotides read TGCGCCAGCAGCAACCGGGACTCCCACGAGCAGTACTTC. Amino acid sequence: CASSNRDSHEQYF.

This clonotype was counted ten times or more. This sequence joins TRBV29-1 and TRBJ1-1; tentative D call: TRBD1 (6 bases). The V gene lost 4 bases and the J gene lost 8 bases, with 14 bases spanning the gap. The germline V gene encodes CDR1 SQVTM and CDR2 ANQGSEA. The CDR3 is 12 amino acids. The CDR3 DNA is TGCAGCGTTGCAAGACAGGAATCCGAAGCTTTCTTT. Protein: CSVARQESEAFF.